The present T cell receptor beta chain was sequenced within a study of siplizumab effects on memory and regulatory T cells. This CDR3 comprises 12 residues. Looked up from germline, CDR1 is SEHNR and CDR2 is FQNEAQ (reference sequence). The V end lost 2 bases, the J end lost 1 base, and 2 bases lay between the germline ends. In the case of this clone: Other nucleotide sequences from this sample produce the same CDR3.

This table comes from immunoSEQ multiplex PCR, and its TCRdb copy is limited to in-frame clones, with some not included. This table holds 90,000 to 120,000 clones, 93% found once. The V call is TRBV7-9, the J call TRBJ2-5; D uncertain. The sequence was obtained from a human donor in good health. Sequencing used Tregs sorted from blood. The CDR3 nucleotides are TGTGCCAGCAGCTTACTCCAAGAGACCCAGTACTTC. Translation gives CASSLLQETQYF.